The 24 T cell receptor beta chains below were found in one sample sequenced in a study of shared clonotypes between healthy human individuals. TCRdb's copy holds only in-frame clones and misses some; the assay was immunoSEQ multiplex PCR. The sample contains about 2.4 million clones, more than 85% of which appear only once. Sequenced: naive CD4+ T cells from PBMCs. The subset was: CD45RA+ positively selected. These receptors all come from a man in his late teens or twenties in good health. Some clones in this sample may be carry-over from other donors' samples.

This clone was detected only once. Other nucleotide sequences from this sample produce the same CDR3. The chain has TRBV5-1 and TRBJ2-5; perhaps D is TRBD1 or TRBD2 (5 bases each). Trimming left V 3 bases short and J 0 bases short, with 6 bases between. This CDR3 has 13 amino acids. Germline assignment: CDR1 SGHRS and CDR2 YFSETQ. The CDR3 reads CASSSGHQETQYF. The CDR3 DNA is TGCGCCAGCAGCTCGGGACACCAAGAGACCCAGTACTTC.

This chain's CDR3 is CASSLVGTGVGNTIYF. CDR3 nucleotides: TGTGCCAGCAGCTTAGTAGGGACAGGGGTTGGAAACACCATATATTTT. The chain employs TRBV7-2 and TRBJ1-3, with TRBD1 identical over 10 bases. With 1 base clipped from V and 3 bases from J, the junction kept 3 bases outside the gene matches. Looked up from germline, CDR1 is SGHTA and CDR2 is FQGNSA. The CDR3 has 16 amino acids.

The chain joins TRBV14 to TRBJ2-7; 8 nucleotides match TRBD1. The V segment lost 4 bases and the J segment 3 bases; nucleotides outside the gene matches: 5. This CDR3 spans 14 amino acids. Germline V gene lookup returns CDR1 SGHDN and CDR2 FVKESK. The CDR3 here is CASSRSGGIYEQYF. The CDR3 DNA reads TGTGCCAGCAGCCGATCAGGGGGCATCTACGAGCAGTACTTC.

J is TRBJ2-7 and V is TRBV4-2; no clear D gene. This CDR3 contains 13 residues. CDR1 LGHNA and CDR2 YNFKEQ come from the germline V gene. With 2 bases removed from V and 4 bases from J, the gap between germline ends came to 9 bases. The CDR3 DNA reads TGTGCCAGCAGCCAAACCACTAATTACGAGCAGTACTTC. Translation: CASSQTTNYEQYF.

The chain recombines TRBV7-9 with TRBJ2-1; 8 bases agree with TRBD2. V dropped 8 bases and J dropped 5; count of bases not matched to a gene: 11. CDR1 is SEHNR, CDR2 FQNEAQ, per germline (reference sequence). This CDR3 contains 15 residues. The CDR3 region has the DNA TGTGCCAGCGGCATACTAGCGGATATTCACAATGAGCAGTTCTTC. Amino acids: CASGILADIHNEQFF. The full variable domain, completed using reference TRBV7-9 and TRBJ2-1, is DTGVSQNPRHKITKRGQNVTFRCDPISEHNRLYWYRQTLGQGPEFLTYFQNEAQLEKSRLLSDRFSAERPKGSFSTLEIQRTEQGDSAMYLCASGILADIHNEQFFGPGTRLTVL.

In the case of this clone: A far more abundant clone sits one base away, making this likely a read error. This chain joins TRBV18 and TRBJ1-1; 9 bases agree with TRBD1. V lost 4 bases to trimming and J lost 0 bases; unmatched junction nucleotides: 18. Germline CDR1 KGHSH, CDR2 LQKENI. The CDR3 is 20 residues long. CDR3 protein: CASSLNFADRGGLMNTEAFF. The CDR3 nucleotides read TGTGCCAGCTCACTCAATTTCGCGGACAGGGGAGGACTTATGAACACTGAAGCTTTCTTT.

J is TRBJ1-2 and V is TRBV6-1; 11 bases map to TRBD1. This CDR3 contains 14 residues. Trimming took 6 bases from V and 3 from J; bases not matched to a gene: 3. Germline V lookup: CDR1 MNHNS, CDR2 SASEGT. CDR3 protein: CASRRTGGDYGYTF. In nucleotides, the CDR3 is TGTGCCAGCAGACGGACAGGGGGCGACTATGGCTACACCTTC.

The chain combines TRBV2 with TRBJ2-3, with 8 bases identical to TRBD1. V lost 10 bases and J lost 0; bases outside the gene matches: 3. The CDR3 has 13 amino acids. The V gene's germline CDR1 is SNHLY and CDR2 FYNNEI. CDR3 in DNA: TGTGCCACCCGGACAGGGAGCACAGATACGCAGTATTTT. Encoded protein: CATRTGSTDTQYF.

The chain links TRBV6-1 to TRBJ2-7; 7 nucleotides match TRBD1. This CDR3 is 15 amino acids long. Germline CDR1 is MNHNS and CDR2 is SASEGT. The V and J ends lost 5 bases and 0 bases, in that order; junction bases with no gene match: 7. This CDR3 is CASSRIGTDSYEQYF. The CDR3 nucleotides read TGTGCCAGCAGTAGAATAGGGACAGACTCCTACGAGCAGTACTTC.

V is TRBV2 and J is TRBJ2-7; TRBD1 is a possible D gene (8 bases). V was trimmed by 9 bases and J by 6 bases, leaving 15 bases between them. CDR3 size: 12 residues. The germline CDR1 and CDR2 sequences are SNHLY and FYNNEI. The CDR3 bases are TGTGCCAGTAAGACAGGGGAGGGCGAGCAGTACTTC. This gives the protein CASKTGEGEQYF.

The CDR3 DNA is TGTGCCAGCAGTTTACGGGACTCAATGTTCGATACGCAGTATTTT. Its translation is CASSLRDSMFDTQYF. This chain joins TRBV27 and TRBJ2-3, with D tentatively TRBD2 (6 bases). Looked up from germline, CDR1 is MNHEY and CDR2 is SMNVEV (reference sequence). The CDR3 contains 15 residues. V dropped 2 bases and J dropped 6 bases, with 15 bases sitting between them.

A remark on this clone: The junction departs from germline at one end; a sequencing error may be responsible. V gene TRBV28 combines with J gene TRBJ1-5; 11 positions agree with TRBD1. The CDR3 is 16 residues long. Looked up from germline, CDR1 is MDHEN and CDR2 is SYDVKM. CDR3 sequence (DNA): TGTGCCAGCAGGTTATATCGGGACAGGGGGGTGCAGCCCCAGCATTTT. The encoded protein is CASRLYRDRGVQPQHF. The complete variable domain, with remaining parts taken from reference TRBV28 and TRBJ1-5, reads DVKVTQSSRYLVKRTGEKVFLECVQDMDHENMFWYRQDPGLGLRLIYFSYDVKMKEKGDIPEGYSVSREKKERFSLILESASTNQTSMYLCASRLYRDRGVQPQHFGDGTRLSIL.

J is TRBJ1-1 and V is TRBV9; no firm D call. The ends were cut back, 0 bases at V and 5 bases at J, with 8 bases in the middle. The CDR3 contains 13 residues. The germline V gene encodes CDR1 SGDLS and CDR2 YYNGEE. CDR3 sequence: CASSVAKETEAFF. Here the CDR3 DNA reads TGTGCCAGCAGCGTAGCCAAAGAGACTGAAGCTTTCTTT.

This chain uses TRBV18 with TRBJ1-1; possible D gene TRBD1, 5 bases. CDR1 KGHSH and CDR2 LQKENI come from the germline V gene. Trimming cost V 0 bases and J 5 bases, with 16 bases left between them. The CDR3 is 16 residues long. This CDR3 reads CASSPPSRGDGTEAFF. CDR3 DNA: TGTGCCAGCTCACCACCGAGTCGGGGCGATGGGACTGAAGCTTTCTTT.

There are a few counts of this clone. The chain joins TRBV4-3 to TRBJ1-2, with TRBD1 identical over 9 bases. J gave up 2 bases and V 2 bases, and 9 bases lay outside the gene matches. CDR3 length: 17 residues. Germline V gives CDR1 LGHNA, CDR2 YSLEER. The CDR3 region has the DNA TGCGCCAGCAGCCAACTTGCGAGGACAGGGGAGAACTATGGCTACACCTTC. Its protein is CASSQLARTGENYGYTF.

The genes are TRBV4-2 and TRBJ1-6, with D hard to call. V lost 2 bases, J lost 7 bases, and 15 bases lay in between. CDR1 is LGHNA, CDR2 YNFKEQ, per germline. The CDR3 loop spans 16 amino acids. This chain's CDR3 is CASSQRTVPRNSPLHF. The CDR3 DNA is TGTGCCAGCAGCCAAAGGACGGTGCCGCGGAATTCACCCCTCCACTTT.

The chain is built from TRBV5-4 and TRBJ2-1, with D perhaps matching TRBD2 (6 bases). Germline loops: CDR1 SGHNT, CDR2 YYREEE (reference sequence). CDR3 size: 15 residues. V was pared by 5 bases and J by 8 bases, with 20 bases between. This chain's CDR3 is CASSSGSGVRDEQFF. For the CDR3, the DNA is TGTGCCAGCAGTAGTGGTTCGGGGGTTAGGGATGAGCAGTTCTTC.

This chain links TRBV4-2 with TRBJ2-3, with 10 bases lining up with TRBD1. The CDR3 consists of 16 residues. Trimming took 4 bases from V and 6 from J; bases not matched to a gene: 10. Germline V CDR1 and CDR2: LGHNA, YNFKEQ. This CDR3 reads CASSRSGQGLGDTQYF. CDR3 DNA sequence: TGTGCCAGCAGCCGGTCGGGACAGGGGCTTGGCGATACGCAGTATTTT.

The chain combines TRBV7-3 with TRBJ2-3; 12 bases align to TRBD2. The CDR3 spans 15 residues. J gave up 4 bases and V 5 bases, and 4 bases lay outside the gene matches. The germline CDR1 and CDR2 sequences are SGHTA and FQGTGA. The CDR3 protein is CASSPLAGGPDTQYF. DNA of the CDR3: TGTGCCAGCAGCCCTCTAGCGGGAGGGCCAGATACGCAGTATTTT. The full variable domain, rest sourced from reference TRBV7-3 and TRBJ2-3, is GAGVSQTPSNKVTEKGKYVELRCDPISGHTALYWYRQSLGQGPEFLIYFQGTGAADDSGLPNDRFFAVRPEGSVSTLKIQRTERGDSAVYLCASSPLAGGPDTQYFGPGTRLTVL.

V is TRBV5-6 and J is TRBJ2-7; a weak D match, TRBD2 (5 bases). The CDR3 spans 15 residues. Trimming removed 2 bases from V and 1 base from J, with 13 bases in between. CDR1 and CDR2 (germline): SGHDT, YYEEEE. The DNA for the CDR3 is TGTGCCAGCAGCTTCGAGCGGAGTCGGTCCTACGAGCAGTACTTC. Amino acid sequence: CASSFERSRSYEQYF.

This chain uses TRBV29-1 with TRBJ2-2, with D tentatively TRBD2 (6 bases). Germline V lookup: CDR1 SQVTM, CDR2 ANQGSEA. The CDR3 has 13 residues. Trimming removed 3 bases from V and 6 bases from J, with 11 bases in between. Here the CDR3 DNA reads TGCAGCGTTGACGGGGGACGGTCCGGGGAGCTGTTTTTT. Translating it yields CSVDGGRSGELFF.

The chain combines TRBV18 with TRBJ1-1, with D unresolved. Germline CDR1 and CDR2: KGHSH and LQKENI. CDR3 length: 12 residues. Trimming left V 1 base short and J 10 bases short, with 10 bases between. The CDR3 sequence is CASSPLPGVAFF. The CDR3 nucleotides read TGTGCCAGCTCACCACTCCCTGGGGTAGCTTTCTTT. Filled out from reference TRBV18 and TRBJ1-1, the complete variable domain reads NAGVMQNPRHLVRRRGQEARLRCSPMKGHSHVYWYRQLPEEGLKFMVYLQKENIIDESGMPKERFSAEFPKEGPSILRIQQVVRGDSAAYFCASSPLPGVAFFGQGTRLTVV.

Concerning this clone: Other nucleotide sequences from this sample produce the same CDR3. The chain links TRBV5-6 to TRBJ2-7, with D possibly matching TRBD1 (5 bases). V was trimmed by 3 bases and J by 0 bases, leaving 7 bases between them. CDR1 and CDR2 from the germline V gene are SGHDT and YYEEEE. This CDR3 region has 13 residues. The CDR3 loop is CASSSDSSYEQYF. The CDR3 DNA sequence: TGTGCCAGCAGCTCAGACAGCTCCTACGAGCAGTACTTC.

The chain uses TRBV29-1 and TRBJ2-1; tentative D call: TRBD2 (5 bases). This CDR3 is 16 amino acids long. CDR1 and CDR2 (germline): SQVTM, ANQGSEA. Between the trimmed V and J ends, which lost 4 bases and 2 bases, there was a span of 18 bases. CDR3 loop: CSVGRFGPGTYNEQFF. Here the CDR3 DNA reads TGCAGCGTTGGTCGTTTTGGCCCGGGGACCTACAATGAGCAGTTCTTC.